This is a list of T cell receptor beta chains from one sample in a study of post-analysis software for immune sequencing data. TCRdb reprocessed the PCR reads via MiXCR and lists one record per CDR3 protein. The table includes 600,000 to 700,000 distinct CDR3 sequences, around 64% detected once. The specimen sequenced was blood. All receptors derive from a girl aged 2 to 9 with multiple sclerosis. Both conserved end residues are part of each CDR3. Fields, in order: CDR3 protein, CDR3 DNA, J gene, clone size, V gene, D gene. The D gene is left open where the match is weak. The listing skips clone size in some rows; elsewhere it reads once, few, many or a size class.

CASSSRDGSSYNEQFF	TGTGCCAGCAGCTCCCGGGACGGGAGCTCCTACAATGAGCAGTTCTTC	TRBJ2-1	NA	TRBV7-2	NA
CASSLRVYGYTF	TGTGCCAGCAGTCTCCGGGTTTATGGCTACACCTTC	TRBJ1-2	NA	TRBV12-3/TRBV12-4	NA
CASSETGGDTQYF	TGCGCCAGCAGCGAAACAGGGGGAGATACGCAGTATTTT	TRBJ2-3	NA	TRBV5-1	TRBD1
CASSPDSATGGYEQFF	TGTGCCAGCAGCCCCGATAGCGCGACAGGGGGCTATGAGCAGTTCTTC	TRBJ2-1	few	TRBV7-3	TRBD1
CTTSLPGRQETQYF	TGTACCACCAGTCTCCCGGGACGACAAGAGACCCAGTACTTC	TRBJ2-5	NA	TRBV6-5	NA
CASSLGHDSKNIQYF	TGTGCCAGCAGTTTGGGTCATGACTCCAAAAACATTCAGTACTTC	TRBJ2-4	few	TRBV12-3/TRBV12-4	NA
CASSPETRSYNEQFF	TGTGCCAGCAGCCCCGAAACCCGCTCCTACAATGAGCAGTTCTTC	TRBJ2-1	NA	TRBV7-9	NA
CASSPPGYGYTF	TGTGCCAGCAGTCCCCCGGGCTATGGCTACACCTTC	TRBJ1-2	NA	TRBV12-3/TRBV12-4	NA
CASSSRSGRTGELFF	TGCGCCAGCAGCTCCAGAAGCGGTCGGACCGGGGAGCTGTTTTTT	TRBJ2-2	NA	TRBV5-1	NA
CASSLPLGQGGTTGANVLTF	TGTGCCAGCAGTTTGCCATTAGGACAGGGTGGTACTACTGGGGCCAACGTCCTGACTTTC	TRBJ2-6	NA	TRBV6-5	TRBD1
CASSQESGWARVDTEAFF	TGCGCCAGCAGCCAAGAGTCAGGGTGGGCCAGGGTAGACACTGAAGCTTTCTTT	TRBJ1-1	few	TRBV4-1	NA
CASSQDGSPLHF	TGTGCCAGCAGCCAAGATGGATCACCCCTCCACTTT	TRBJ1-6	few	TRBV6-6	NA
CASSPAGASSTDTQYF	TGTGCCAGCAGCCCAGCGGGGGCCAGCTCCACAGATACGCAGTATTTT	TRBJ2-3	NA	TRBV3-1	TRBD2
CASCVWAVSTDTQYF	TGTGCCAGCTGTGTTTGGGCAGTAAGCACAGATACGCAGTATTTT	TRBJ2-3	NA	TRBV2	NA
CASSYSTGTSYSNQPQHF	TGTGCCAGCAGTTACTCGACAGGGACCTCGTATAGCAATCAGCCCCAGCATTTT	TRBJ1-5	NA	TRBV6-5	TRBD1
CASRFQGNQPQHF	TGTGCCAGCAGGTTTCAAGGCAATCAGCCCCAGCATTTT	TRBJ1-5	NA	TRBV12-3/TRBV12-4	NA
CATSRTGSGTDTQYF	TGTGCCACCAGTCGGACAGGGTCGGGGACAGATACGCAGTATTTT	TRBJ2-3	NA	TRBV24-1	TRBD1
CASSFLGRAGSRNEQFF	TGTGCCAGCAGCTTCCTCGGGAGGGCCGGTAGTCGCAATGAGCAGTTCTTC	TRBJ2-1	NA	TRBV11-2	TRBD2
CASSQERGYEQYF	TGTGCCAGCAGCCAAGAGCGGGGGTACGAGCAGTACTTC	TRBJ2-7	NA	TRBV3-1	TRBD2
CASSQDTSVVGETQYF	TGTGCCAGCAGCCAAGACACTAGCGTTGTGGGAGAGACCCAGTACTTC	TRBJ2-5	NA	TRBV3-1	TRBD2